The 21 T cell receptor beta chains below were found in one sample sequenced in a study of T-cell reconstitution after alpha-beta-depleted transplantation in children. Unique molecular identifiers tagged the TCRbeta library. TCRdb re-derived calls from the PCR reads in MiXCR, one entry per CDR3 protein. The sample yields nearly 550,000 distinct CDR3 sequences, around 19% seen once. The sequencing used PBMCs from the stem cell graft donor, collected from the stem cell graft. These receptors were collected from a human donor who donated a stem cell graft to a child with acute lymphoblastic leukemia.

In this sample, this clonotype turned up a few times. The chain links TRBV5-1 to TRBJ1-5; no clear D. Germline V gene sequence: CDR1 SGHRS, CDR2 YFSETQ. The CDR3 spans 13 residues. V was clipped by 0 bases and J by 6 bases, with 7 bases between them. CDR3 region: CASSLASGQPQHF. Written as DNA, the CDR3 is TGCGCCAGCAGCTTGGCCTCAGGTCAGCCCCAGCATTTT. The full variable domain, rest sourced from reference TRBV5-1 and TRBJ1-5, is KAGVTQTPRYLIKTRGQQVTLSCSPISGHRSVSWYQQTPGQGLQFLFEYFSETQRNKGNFPGRFSGRQFSNSRSEMNVSTLELGDSALYLCASSLASGQPQHFGDGTRLSIL.

The rearrangement links TRBV29-1 to TRBJ2-7, with D possibly called TRBD1 or TRBD2 (5 bases each). With 6 bases removed from V and 8 bases from J, the gap between germline ends came to 14 bases. This CDR3 has 11 residues. Germline V gene data show CDR1 as SQVTM and CDR2 as ANQGSEA. Here the CDR3 DNA reads TGCAGCGTGGGGGTTATGGGACAGCAGTACTTC. Encoded protein: CSVGVMGQQYF.

This clonotype was counted ten times or more. V usage is TRBV5-1 and J usage is TRBJ2-1; no clear D gene. Germline V gene lookup returns CDR1 SGHRS and CDR2 YFSETQ. The CDR3 loop spans 13 amino acids. V dropped 2 bases and J dropped 8 bases, with 11 bases sitting between them. CDR3 region: CASSLPANHEQFF. The CDR3 coding sequence is TGCGCCAGCAGCTTACCAGCGAACCATGAGCAGTTCTTC. Based on the CDR3 plus reference TRBV5-1 and TRBJ2-1, the full variable domain is KAGVTQTPRYLIKTRGQQVTLSCSPISGHRSVSWYQQTPGQGLQFLFEYFSETQRNKGNFPGRFSGRQFSNSRSEMNVSTLELGDSALYLCASSLPANHEQFFGPGTRLTVL.

The rearrangement uses TRBV19 and TRBJ1-2, with unresolved D. CDR3 length: 13 residues. Germline V lookup: CDR1 LNHDA, CDR2 SQIVND (reference sequence). The germline V and J ends were trimmed by 5 bases and 4 bases, with 11 bases remaining between them. The CDR3 protein is CASSATRTYGYTF. In DNA form, the CDR3 reads TGTGCCAGTAGTGCAACTAGAACCTATGGCTACACCTTC.

The rearrangement links TRBV12-3 or TRBV12-4 to TRBJ2-1; TRBD1 might be the D (6 bases). V dropped 10 bases and J dropped 9 bases, with 13 bases sitting between them. This CDR3 comprises 11 residues. The CDR3 DNA reads TGTGCCACTACACAGGGAACTGAGCAGTTCTTC. Protein sequence: CATTQGTEQFF.

The rearrangement joins TRBV3-1 to TRBJ2-2; 7 nucleotides match TRBD2. The CDR3 spans 17 residues. V shed 2 bases, J shed 6 bases, and the junction held 12 bases outside the gene matches. Germline values: CDR1 LGHDT, CDR2 YNNKEL (reference sequence). For the CDR3, the DNA is TGTGCCAGCAGCCAAAGAAGACTAGCTTTCAACCCCGGGGAGCTGTTTTTT. It yields the protein CASSQRRLAFNPGELFF.

This clonotype was found a few times. This sequence joins TRBV5-1 and TRBJ2-1, with D hard to call. The CDR3 is made up of 13 amino acids. The V end lost 2 bases, the J end lost 1 base, and 4 bases lay between the germline ends. Germline V lookup: CDR1 SGHRS, CDR2 YFSETQ. The CDR3 nucleotides are TGCGCCAGCAGCTTTATATCCTACAATGAGCAGTTCTTC. Its protein is CASSFISYNEQFF.

The gene calls are TRBV7-7 and TRBJ2-1; the match to TRBD2 covers 9 bases. This CDR3 is built from 16 residues. CDR1 and CDR2 from the germline V gene are SSHAT and FNYEAQ (reference sequence). V lost 8 bases to trimming and J lost 6 bases; unmatched junction nucleotides: 14. DNA for the CDR3: TGTGCCAGCGCAGCGGGGGGCGAATTTAGTATCAATGAGCAGTTCTTC. This encodes CASAAGGEFSINEQFF.

There are many counts of this clonotype. This chain joins TRBV29-1 and TRBJ2-7; D unresolved. The CDR3 runs to 11 residues. CDR1 and CDR2 (germline): SQVTM, ANQGSEA. Trimming stripped 5 bases from V and 2 bases from J, with 7 bases between. CDR3 in DNA: TGCAGCGTTTGGGCAGCCTACGAGCAGTACTTC. It codes for CSVWAAYEQYF.

This chain joins TRBV5-1 and TRBJ2-7; 7 bases map to TRBD2. Germline loops: CDR1 SGHRS, CDR2 YFSETQ. With 0 bases clipped from V and 6 bases from J, the junction kept 6 bases outside the gene matches. The CDR3 has 14 amino acids. DNA for the CDR3: TGCGCCAGCAGCTTGGTCCCCAGCGGGGCCGAGCAGTACTTC. This gives the protein CASSLVPSGAEQYF.

This clonotype has more than one count but fewer than ten. The chain links TRBV5-1 to TRBJ2-1; 14 bases are a match to TRBD2. Germline CDR1 and CDR2: SGHRS and YFSETQ. The CDR3 has 17 residues. Trimming removed 4 bases from V and 5 bases from J; junction bases left unmatched: 8. DNA for the CDR3: TGCGCCAGCAGCGGGGGGGGACTAGCGGGAGTAGACAATGAGCAGTTCTTC. Protein product: CASSGGGLAGVDNEQFF.

This clonotype was seen a few times. The chain links TRBV5-1 to TRBJ2-3; D gene unclear. V was cut by 4 bases and J by 5 bases, with 5 bases left in between. Germline CDR1 is SGHRS and CDR2 is YFSETQ. This CDR3 spans 11 amino acids. CDR3 bases: TGCGCCAGCAGCATAAAAGATACGCAGTATTTT. Translating gives CASSIKDTQYF. The whole variable domain, remainder taken from reference TRBV5-1 and TRBJ2-3, is KAGVTQTPRYLIKTRGQQVTLSCSPISGHRSVSWYQQTPGQGLQFLFEYFSETQRNKGNFPGRFSGRQFSNSRSEMNVSTLELGDSALYLCASSIKDTQYFGPGTRLTVL.

The V and J genes are TRBV7-9 and TRBJ1-2, with D hard to call. The CDR3 loop spans 13 amino acids. With 2 bases removed from V and 5 bases from J, the gap between germline ends came to 9 bases. Germline V lookup: CDR1 SEHNR, CDR2 FQNEAQ (reference sequence). In DNA, the CDR3 is TGTGCCAGCAGCTTATGGGGTGGTTATGGCTACACCTTC. Protein: CASSLWGGYGYTF. Supplemented by reference TRBV7-9 and TRBJ1-2, the full variable domain reads DTGVSQNPRHKITKRGQNVTFRCDPISEHNRLYWYRQTLGQGPEFLTYFQNEAQLEKSRLLSDRFSAERPKGSFSTLEIQRTEQGDSAMYLCASSLWGGYGYTFGSGTRLTVV.

This clonotype appeared a few times. The chain recombines TRBV29-1 with TRBJ2-2; D is unclear. Trimming removed 7 bases at V and 0 bases at J, with 9 bases between. The length of the CDR3 is 13 residues. Germline CDR1 and CDR2: SQVTM and ANQGSEA. CDR3 sequence: CSAPYPNTGELFF. The CDR3 DNA sequence: TGCAGCGCCCCGTACCCGAACACCGGGGAGCTGTTTTTT.

The rearrangement joins TRBV5-1 to TRBJ2-7, with D possibly TRBD1 on 6 matching bases. The CDR3 is 14 amino acids. The ends were cut back, 3 bases at V and 2 bases at J, with 12 bases in the middle. The germline CDR1 and CDR2 sequences are SGHRS and YFSETQ. The CDR3 bases are TGCGCCAGCAGCTACGGGACATGGGCCTACGAGCAGTACTTC. This sequence encodes CASSYGTWAYEQYF. Variable domain in full (rest from reference TRBV5-1 and TRBJ2-7): KAGVTQTPRYLIKTRGQQVTLSCSPISGHRSVSWYQQTPGQGLQFLFEYFSETQRNKGNFPGRFSGRQFSNSRSEMNVSTLELGDSALYLCASSYGTWAYEQYFGPGTRLTVT.

The chain has TRBV7-9 and TRBJ1-2, with D maybe TRBD1 (6 bases). Trimming left V 7 bases short and J 4 bases short, with 13 bases between. There are 13 residues in the CDR3. In germline, CDR1 is SEHNR, CDR2 FQNEAQ (reference sequence). As DNA, the CDR3 is TGTGCCAGCACCCCCAGGGGTGTCTATGGCTACACCTTC. It is translated as CASTPRGVYGYTF.

V and J are TRBV29-1 and TRBJ2-7; 10 bases align to TRBD1. This CDR3 comprises 14 residues. Germline V gene sequence: CDR1 SQVTM, CDR2 ANQGSEA. The V gene end was trimmed by 7 bases and the J gene end by 2 bases; junction bases not matched to a gene: 8. CDR3 region: CSAMGQGSPYEQYF. The DNA of the CDR3 is TGCAGCGCGATGGGACAGGGGTCCCCCTACGAGCAGTACTTC.

The chain is built from TRBV5-1 and TRBJ2-2, with D possibly TRBD2 on 5 matching bases. Looked up from germline, CDR1 is SGHRS and CDR2 is YFSETQ. The CDR3 is 17 amino acids. The V end was cut by 2 bases, the J end by 6 bases, with 20 bases between. This CDR3 reads CASSFRRFAVAAGELFF. CDR3 DNA sequence: TGCGCCAGCAGCTTTAGGAGGTTTGCCGTGGCGGCCGGGGAGCTGTTTTTT.

This clonotype showed up just a few times. The genes are TRBV6-1 and TRBJ2-7; 8 bases match TRBD2. CDR1 is MNHNS, CDR2 SASEGT, per germline. The V and J ends lost 6 bases and 5 bases, in that order; junction bases with no gene match: 9. CDR3 length equals 14 residues. CDR3 sequence (DNA): TGTGCCAGCAGGCCTCGGGGGGGCTGGCACGAGCAGTACTTC. Translated, it gives CASRPRGGWHEQYF.

This clonotype was found a few times. The V gene is TRBV2, the J gene TRBJ1-1; possible D gene TRBD1, 5 bases. Trimming left V 4 bases short and J 0 bases short, with 12 bases between. The CDR3 runs 15 residues. Germline values: CDR1 SNHLY, CDR2 FYNNEI. CDR3 protein: CASSGLTVMNTEAFF. CDR3 DNA sequence: TGTGCCAGCAGTGGTTTGACAGTGATGAACACTGAAGCTTTCTTT.

This clonotype occurred a few times. The rearrangement links TRBV29-1 to TRBJ2-1; no reliable D call. Trimming shortened V by 4 bases and J by 0 bases, and 19 bases separated the two germline ends. Germline V lookup: CDR1 SQVTM, CDR2 ANQGSEA. This CDR3 spans 17 amino acids. The CDR3: CSVVAGPKVSSYNEQFF. As DNA, the CDR3 is TGCAGCGTTGTAGCCGGACCAAAGGTTAGCTCCTACAATGAGCAGTTCTTC.